This T cell receptor beta chain was retrieved from a study of neurological immune-mediated disorders. The study, taken as a whole, reports: Patients with HTLV-1-associated myelopathy had the highest level of TCR clonal expansion, whereas patients with multiple sclerosis had the lowest level, falling beneath the level found in healthy controls.

The sample's time point: longitudinal time-point 2. TCRdb itself ran the 5' RACE reads through MiXCR, one entry per CDR3 protein. In the table there are some 87,000 distinct CDR3 sequences, around 14% of which are singletons. The CDR3 is 19 amino acids. CDR1 is MDHEN, CDR2 SYDVKM, per germline. Trimming left V 5 bases short and J 0 bases short, with 23 bases between. This clonotype occurred many times. The antigen is undetermined. Material: PBMCs. This clonotype was obtained from a female donor with HTLV-1-associated myelopathy (HAM/TSP). V is TRBV28 and J is TRBJ2-4; D may match TRBD1 or TRBD2 (6 bases each). As DNA, the CDR3 is TGTGCCAGCAGTCGCGCGGGGCTGATGGGGGCACTAGCCAAAAACATTCAGTACTTC. It translates to CASSRAGLMGALAKNIQYF.